This is a list of T cell receptor beta chains from one sample in a study of tumor-infiltrating lymphocytes in oesophageal squamous cell carcinoma. TCRdb passed the PCR reads through MiXCR, listing each CDR3 protein once. The sample carries 3,500 to 4,500 distinct CDR3 sequences, more than 13% recorded once. Input material: esophageal tumor tissue. These receptor sequences come from a male donor with esophageal squamous cell carcinoma. Both conserved end residues are part of each CDR3. The order of the fields is D gene, clone size, V gene, J gene, CDR3 DNA, CDR3 protein. D genes are given only for firm matches. Clone size, where shown, is once, few, many, or a class for clones that have expanded.

d_call: -
clone_size: -
v_call: TRBV28
j_call: TRBJ2-3
cdr3_nt: TGTGCCAGCAGTCCTCCATCGGGTTTGACGGATACGCAGTATTTT
cdr3_aa: CASSPPSGLTDTQYF

d_call: -
clone_size: many
v_call: TRBV6-1
j_call: TRBJ1-5
cdr3_nt: TGTGCCAGCAGTGAAGGTCCAGGTGCTAGGCCCCAGCATTTT
cdr3_aa: CASSEGPGARPQHF

d_call: -
clone_size: many
v_call: TRBV12-3/TRBV12-4
j_call: TRBJ1-5
cdr3_nt: TGTGCCAGCAGTCCGGGGGCGATGAGCAATCAGCCCCAGCATTTT
cdr3_aa: CASSPGAMSNQPQHF

d_call: TRBD1
clone_size: many
v_call: TRBV24-1
j_call: TRBJ2-3
cdr3_nt: TGTGCCATTAGTAGGACAGGCTTCCCAGATACGCAGTATTTT
cdr3_aa: CAISRTGFPDTQYF

d_call: -
clone_size: medium-sized
v_call: TRBV7-2
j_call: TRBJ2-5
cdr3_nt: TGTGCCAGCAGCTGGGACCCGAGTGCGGCGCAGTACTTC
cdr3_aa: CASSWDPSAAQYF

d_call: TRBD1
clone_size: medium-sized
v_call: TRBV7-2
j_call: TRBJ2-5
cdr3_nt: TGTGCCAGCAGCCCGGGCCCCCTCTCCCCCGGACAGGGGGCAGGAGAGACCCAGTACTTC
cdr3_aa: CASSPGPLSPGQGAGETQYF

d_call: -
clone_size: medium-sized
v_call: TRBV24-1
j_call: TRBJ2-1
cdr3_nt: TGTGCCACCAGTGGGGATCAACAGGTTTACAATGAGCAGTTCTTC
cdr3_aa: CATSGDQQVYNEQFF

d_call: -
clone_size: few
v_call: TRBV19
j_call: TRBJ1-1
cdr3_nt: TGTGCCAGTACGGCGGGGGGCGCATCCCGGACTGAAGCTTTCTTT
cdr3_aa: CASTAGGASRTEAFF

d_call: TRBD2
clone_size: -
v_call: TRBV12-3/TRBV12-4
j_call: TRBJ2-3
cdr3_nt: TGTGCCAGCAGCCGGGGGGGGGCCGGAACCGGGGAGCTGTATTTT
cdr3_aa: CASSRGGAGTGELYF

d_call: -
clone_size: -
v_call: TRBV5-1
j_call: TRBJ1-5
cdr3_nt: TGCGCCAGCAATTTAAAAGGGAGGGCCAGGGGTAATCAGCCCCAGCATTTT
cdr3_aa: CASNLKGRARGNQPQHF

d_call: -
clone_size: -
v_call: TRBV28
j_call: TRBJ2-5
cdr3_nt: TGTGCCAGCAGTTTATGGGGGGTTCCTTCAAGGGAGACCCAGTACTTC
cdr3_aa: CASSLWGVPSRETQYF

d_call: -
clone_size: medium-sized
v_call: TRBV27
j_call: TRBJ2-7
cdr3_nt: TGTGCCAGCAGTACCAGGGACGGTTCCTACGAGCAGTACTTC
cdr3_aa: CASSTRDGSYEQYF

d_call: -
clone_size: medium-sized
v_call: TRBV7-8
j_call: TRBJ1-1
cdr3_nt: TGTGCCAGCAGCCTCACTGAGATCACTGAAGCTTTCTTT
cdr3_aa: CASSLTEITEAFF

d_call: -
clone_size: few
v_call: TRBV19
j_call: TRBJ2-7
cdr3_nt: TGTGCCAGTAGTACGACAGGCACTACGATCGAGCAGTACTTC
cdr3_aa: CASSTTGTTIEQYF

d_call: -
clone_size: many
v_call: TRBV5-1
j_call: TRBJ1-1
cdr3_nt: TGCGCCAGCAGCTTAGGAGGGGCGTCCACTGAAGCTTTCTTT
cdr3_aa: CASSLGGASTEAFF

d_call: -
clone_size: medium-sized
v_call: TRBV28
j_call: TRBJ1-4
cdr3_nt: TGTGCCAGCAGTTTATGGCACAGGGCGGAAAAACTGTTTTTT
cdr3_aa: CASSLWHRAEKLFF

d_call: -
clone_size: large
v_call: TRBV7-2
j_call: TRBJ2-1
cdr3_nt: TGTGCCAGCAGCTTAGGTCCGGGGACGGATGAGCAGTTCTTC
cdr3_aa: CASSLGPGTDEQFF

d_call: -
clone_size: many
v_call: TRBV19
j_call: TRBJ2-7
cdr3_nt: TGTGCCAGTAGCCACCCCGGGGGAGTCATCTACGAGCAGTACTTC
cdr3_aa: CASSHPGGVIYEQYF

d_call: TRBD1
clone_size: medium-sized
v_call: TRBV10-2
j_call: TRBJ1-2
cdr3_nt: TGCGCCAGCAGTGAGGACAGGGGGCTTCTTAACTATGGCTACACCTTC
cdr3_aa: CASSEDRGLLNYGYTF

d_call: TRBD1
clone_size: many
v_call: TRBV6-1
j_call: TRBJ2-7
cdr3_nt: TGTGCCAGCTGGACCGGGACAGCCTCCTACGAGCAGTACTTC
cdr3_aa: CASWTGTASYEQYF

d_call: TRBD2
clone_size: medium-sized
v_call: TRBV7-9
j_call: TRBJ2-3
cdr3_nt: TGTGCCAGCAGCTGGGGAGCGGGGGTCACAGATACGCAGTATTTT
cdr3_aa: CASSWGAGVTDTQYF

d_call: -
clone_size: medium-sized
v_call: TRBV6-1
j_call: TRBJ1-3
cdr3_nt: TGTGCCATCAGGGGTTTAGGGATCGGAAACACCATATATTTT
cdr3_aa: CAIRGLGIGNTIYF

d_call: TRBD1
clone_size: -
v_call: TRBV2
j_call: TRBJ2-7
cdr3_nt: TGTGCCAGCAGTTTGACAGGGTGGTTCTACGAGCAGTACTTC
cdr3_aa: CASSLTGWFYEQYF

d_call: TRBD2
clone_size: many
v_call: TRBV6-2/TRBV6-3
j_call: TRBJ2-1
cdr3_nt: TGTGCCAGCAGACCAATCAGCGGGGGGGCCTCTCGAGAGCAGTTCTTC
cdr3_aa: CASRPISGGASREQFF

d_call: -
clone_size: medium-sized
v_call: TRBV12-3/TRBV12-4
j_call: TRBJ2-1
cdr3_nt: TGTGCCAGCAGTTCGACAGATTACAATGAGCAGTTCTTC
cdr3_aa: CASSSTDYNEQFF

d_call: -
clone_size: medium-sized
v_call: TRBV6-1
j_call: TRBJ2-3
cdr3_nt: TGTGCCAGCAGTCCGCGGTTGGGGGGTGATACGCAGTATTTT
cdr3_aa: CASSPRLGGDTQYF

d_call: -
clone_size: medium-sized
v_call: TRBV11-1
j_call: TRBJ2-7
cdr3_nt: TGTGCCAGCAGCTCCTTAACGGGGCTCTCCTACGAGCAGTACTTC
cdr3_aa: CASSSLTGLSYEQYF

d_call: TRBD1
clone_size: -
v_call: TRBV18
j_call: TRBJ2-7
cdr3_nt: TGTGCCAGCTCGCCCGGGACAGGGTTAAGGGAGCAGTACTTC
cdr3_aa: CASSPGTGLREQYF

d_call: -
clone_size: medium-sized
v_call: TRBV24-1
j_call: TRBJ2-3
cdr3_nt: TGTGCCACCAGTGATGAAGGGGGGCGCACAGATACGCAGTATTTT
cdr3_aa: CATSDEGGRTDTQYF

d_call: -
clone_size: medium-sized
v_call: TRBV28
j_call: TRBJ1-1
cdr3_nt: TGTGCCAGCAGTTTATTCTCCCCGACAATAGGGCTGAACACTGAAGCTTTCTTT
cdr3_aa: CASSLFSPTIGLNTEAFF

d_call: -
clone_size: few
v_call: TRBV2
j_call: TRBJ1-5
cdr3_nt: TGTGCCAGCAGTGAAGGCAGGGGAAATCAGCCCCAGCATTTT
cdr3_aa: CASSEGRGNQPQHF

d_call: -
clone_size: -
v_call: TRBV7-2
j_call: TRBJ2-3
cdr3_nt: TGTGCCAGCAGGGTAGATGACGGGGGGCCAGAGACGCAGTATTTT
cdr3_aa: CASRVDDGGPETQYF

d_call: TRBD1
clone_size: many
v_call: TRBV6-1
j_call: TRBJ2-3
cdr3_nt: TGTGCCAGCATCAGGACAGGCATGACCGGGGAGCTGTATTTT
cdr3_aa: CASIRTGMTGELYF

d_call: TRBD1
clone_size: medium-sized
v_call: TRBV7-9
j_call: TRBJ2-7
cdr3_nt: TGTGCCAGCAGCCCCCGCCGGGACAGGGGGCGGGAGCAGTACTTC
cdr3_aa: CASSPRRDRGREQYF

d_call: TRBD1
clone_size: many
v_call: TRBV5-5
j_call: TRBJ2-7
cdr3_nt: TGTGCCAGCGGGTCCCGGACAGGGGAGGACTACGAGCAGTACTTC
cdr3_aa: CASGSRTGEDYEQYF

d_call: -
clone_size: many
v_call: TRBV6-1
j_call: TRBJ1-4
cdr3_nt: TGTGCCAGCAGCCACCCGGAGGATGAAAAACTGTTTTTT
cdr3_aa: CASSHPEDEKLFF

d_call: -
clone_size: -
v_call: TRBV7-8
j_call: TRBJ2-3
cdr3_nt: TGTGCCAGCGGAGGAAAAGACGGGCGGTATCACTACAAGCAGTATTTT
cdr3_aa: CASGGKDGRYHYKQYF

d_call: -
clone_size: few
v_call: TRBV5-6
j_call: TRBJ1-2
cdr3_nt: TGTGCCAGCAGGTATCGTGGGGGACGGCCGGGTGGCTACACCTTC
cdr3_aa: CASRYRGGRPGGYTF